These 27 T cell receptor beta chains came from one sample sequenced in a study of blood T cell repertoires in COVID-19. Method: immunoSEQ multiplex PCR; TCRdb's copy keeps in-frame clones and lacks some. The sample contains a few hundred thousand clones, about 91% of which appear only once. The sample comprised peripheral blood. The receptors here all came from a woman in her thirties or forties who had recovered from COVID-19.

The rearrangement joins TRBV4-2 to TRBJ2-1, with D possibly TRBD2 on 5 matching bases. Trimming cost V 0 bases and J 4 bases, with 13 bases left between them. This CDR3 comprises 16 residues. Germline assignment: CDR1 LGHNA and CDR2 YNFKEQ. The CDR3 is CASSQDSNRDYNEQFF. The CDR3 region has the DNA TGTGCCAGCAGCCAAGACTCTAATCGGGATTACAATGAGCAGTTCTTC.

This chain links TRBV7-9 with TRBJ2-3; no firm D call. Between the trimmed V and J ends, which lost 5 bases and 2 bases, there was a span of 11 bases. This CDR3 region has 14 residues. Germline V gene sequence: CDR1 SEHNR, CDR2 FQNEAQ (reference sequence). CDR3 amino acids: CASSPQLPTDTQYF. The DNA for the CDR3 is TGTGCCAGCAGCCCACAGCTCCCCACAGATACGCAGTATTTT. Together with reference TRBV7-9 and TRBJ2-3, the CDR3 gives the full variable domain: DTGVSQNPRHKITKRGQNVTFRCDPISEHNRLYWYRQTLGQGPEFLTYFQNEAQLEKSRLLSDRFSAERPKGSFSTLEIQRTEQGDSAMYLCASSPQLPTDTQYFGPGTRLTVL.

The J gene is TRBJ2-3, the V gene TRBV30, with a tentative D call TRBD1 (5 bases). V shed 0 bases and J shed 11 bases, with 18 bases lying between them. The CDR3 is made up of 14 amino acids. Germline V CDR1 and CDR2: GTSNPN, SVGIG (reference sequence). The CDR3 reads CAWSVHPGAAGQYF. The CDR3, as DNA: TGTGCCTGGAGTGTACACCCTGGGGCGGCCGGGCAGTATTTT.

This chain connects TRBV7-2 to TRBJ1-1, with D possibly matching TRBD1 (5 bases). This CDR3 has 14 residues. Germline loops: CDR1 SGHTA, CDR2 FQGNSA. Trimming took off 2 bases at V and 1 base at J, with 8 bases between the two ends. CDR3 residues: CASSLLTGNTEAFF. CDR3 DNA sequence: TGTGCCAGCAGCTTACTCACAGGGAACACTGAAGCTTTCTTT.

This clone was seen only a few times. This chain connects TRBV6-1 to TRBJ1-5; D is ambiguous. V lost 6 bases to trimming and J lost 4 bases, with 10 bases between them. CDR3 size: 13 residues. Germline V CDR1 and CDR2: MNHNS, SASEGT. The CDR3 reads CASSPPGNQPQHF. In nucleotides, the CDR3 is TGTGCCAGCAGCCCTCCGGGGAATCAGCCCCAGCATTTT.

The chain employs TRBV9 and TRBJ2-1; possibly TRBD1 for D (7 bases). This CDR3 contains 13 residues. Deletions cut 1 base from V and 9 bases from J, with 11 bases between. Germline V gene sequence: CDR1 SGDLS, CDR2 YYNGEE. DNA for the CDR3: TGTGCCAGCAGCGTAATGGAGGGGGCTGAGCAGTTCTTC. Its protein product is CASSVMEGAEQFF.

This chain connects TRBV21-1 to TRBJ2-7; the table gives TRBD2 as D, unverified against the DNA. TRBV21-1 represents a pseudogene. The CDR3 runs to 14 residues. The CDR3 region is CASSRGLAGNEQYV. The CDR3 nucleotides are TGTGCCAGCAGCAGGGGACTAGCGGGAAACGAGCAGTACGTC.

This clone was counted once. The chain couples TRBV5-1 to TRBJ2-1, with D possibly TRBD2 on 5 matching bases. Germline CDR1 is SGHRS and CDR2 is YFSETQ. The CDR3 runs to 13 residues. Trimming took off 0 bases at V and 5 bases at J, with 6 bases between the two ends. This CDR3 is CASSLDGDNEQFF. CDR3 nucleotides: TGCGCCAGCAGCTTGGACGGGGACAATGAGCAGTTCTTC.

J is TRBJ2-3 and V is TRBV4-1; D perhaps matches TRBD2 (5 bases). Trimming took off 3 bases at V and 6 bases at J, with 7 bases between the two ends. This CDR3 comprises 12 residues. Per germline, CDR1 MGHRA and CDR2 YSYEKL. This chain's CDR3 is CASSHGEDTQYF. In DNA form, the CDR3 reads TGCGCCAGCAGCCACGGGGAGGATACGCAGTATTTT.

The chain joins TRBV19 to TRBJ2-1; D gene unclear. Germline V gene data show CDR1 as LNHDA and CDR2 as SQIVND (reference sequence). Trimming took off 0 bases at V and 2 bases at J, with 11 bases between the two ends. The CDR3 consists of 16 residues. CDR3 sequence (DNA): TGTGCCAGTAGTATAGAGGTACACCCACCCTACAATGAGCAGTTCTTC. Encoded protein: CASSIEVHPPYNEQFF.

The J gene is TRBJ1-2, the V gene TRBV12-5; TRBD1 agrees at 7 bases. V lost 3 bases to trimming and J lost 7 bases; unmatched junction nucleotides: 5. This CDR3 spans 13 amino acids. Looked up from germline, CDR1 is LGHNT and CDR2 is FRNRAP. CDR3 nucleotides: TGTGCTAGTGGTTTCACAGGGGCGCCTGGCTACACCTTC. Translated: CASGFTGAPGYTF.

The genes are TRBV5-1 and TRBJ2-7; 8 bases map to TRBD1. This CDR3 has 15 residues. Germline V gene sequence: CDR1 SGHRS, CDR2 YFSETQ. The junction had 2 bases not matched to a gene; V was cut back by 0 bases and J by 0 bases. The CDR3 DNA sequence: TGCGCCAGCAGCTTGGGGACAGGGCTCTCCTACGAGCAGTACGTC. It encodes CASSLGTGLSYEQYV.

The chain has TRBV4-3 and TRBJ2-5, with TRBD2 identical over 12 bases. The length of the CDR3 is 16 residues. The V gene end was trimmed by 0 bases and the J gene end by 7 bases; junction bases not matched to a gene: 6. Germline CDR1 LGHNA, CDR2 YSLEER. The CDR3, as DNA: TGCGCCAGCAGCCAAGACCTGGGACTAGCGGGCGGGACCCAGTACTTC. Amino acids: CASSQDLGLAGGTQYF.

The J gene is TRBJ1-1, the V gene TRBV2; perhaps TRBD1 as D (5 bases). The V end lost 6 bases, the J end lost 1 base, and 15 bases lay between the germline ends. The germline V gene has CDR1 SNHLY and CDR2 FYNNEI. The CDR3 contains 15 residues. CDR3 sequence reads: CASSAGGRTNTEAFF. DNA for the CDR3: TGTGCCAGCAGCGCCGGGGGGAGGACGAACACTGAAGCTTTCTTT.

The chain uses TRBV9 and TRBJ1-2; D might be TRBD1 (5 bases). V gave up 5 bases and J gave up 8 bases, with 16 bases separating them. Per the germline V gene, CDR1 is SGDLS and CDR2 is YYNGEE. The CDR3 has 13 residues. The CDR3 region is CASSTTGSGGYTF. CDR3 nucleotide sequence: TGTGCCAGCAGTACTACAGGTTCTGGCGGCTACACCTTC. The full variable domain, in which reference TRBV9 and TRBJ1-2 provide the parts outside the CDR3, is DSGVTQTPKHLITATGQRVTLRCSPRSGDLSVYWYQQSLDQGLQFLIQYYNGEERAKGNILERFSAQQFPDLHSELNLSSLELGDSALYFCASSTTGSGGYTFGSGTRLTVV.

This chain links TRBV7-3 with TRBJ2-3; D might be TRBD1 (6 bases). CDR3 size: 13 residues. V dropped 7 bases and J dropped 3 bases, with 11 bases sitting between them. Germline lookup yields CDR1 SGHTA and CDR2 FQGTGA. The CDR3: CASKLTGTDTQYF. In nucleotides, the CDR3 is TGTGCCAGCAAGCTAACAGGGACAGATACGCAGTATTTT.

The rearrangement links TRBV7-9 to TRBJ2-4; 10 positions agree with TRBD2. Germline V CDR1 and CDR2: SEHNR, FQNEAQ (reference sequence). The V and J ends lost 5 bases and 2 bases, in that order; junction bases with no gene match: 9. The CDR3 loop spans 17 amino acids. The CDR3 loop reads CASSIGLAGVPKNIQYF. CDR3 nucleotides: TGTGCCAGCAGCATAGGGCTAGCGGGAGTTCCCAAAAACATTCAGTACTTC.

This chain links TRBV6-2 or TRBV6-3 with TRBJ2-7, with 7 positions matching TRBD1. V shed 2 bases, J shed 4 bases, and the junction held 8 bases outside the gene matches. Germline V gene lookup returns CDR1 MNHEY and CDR2 SVGEGT. CDR3 length: 15 residues. The CDR3 loop is CASSYGGQAGYEQYV. As DNA, the CDR3 is TGTGCCAGCAGTTACGGCGGACAGGCCGGATACGAGCAGTACGTC.

The genes are TRBV18 and TRBJ1-1; 10 bases align to TRBD1. The CDR3 covers 15 residues. Losses at the gene ends were 5 bases for V and 1 base for J; bases not matched to a gene: 4. In germline, CDR1 is KGHSH, CDR2 LQKENI. Here the CDR3 reads CASSAGTGANTEAFF. The DNA of the CDR3 is TGTGCCAGCTCAGCCGGGACAGGGGCGAACACTGAAGCTTTCTTT.

The chain employs TRBV11-2 and TRBJ1-3, with 7 bases lining up with TRBD1. Trimming removed 3 bases from V and 6 bases from J; junction bases left unmatched: 5. Germline-derived CDR1 and CDR2 are SGHAT and FQNNGV. The CDR3 is 14 amino acids. CDR3 DNA: TGTGCCAGCAGCTTGGGACAGCTTGTAAACACCATATATTTT. Translation gives CASSLGQLVNTIYF.

The chain uses TRBV19 and TRBJ1-5; unclear D gene. Between the trimmed V and J ends, which lost 7 bases and 6 bases, there was a span of 19 bases. The CDR3 runs to 15 residues. CDR1 is LNHDA, CDR2 SQIVND, per germline (reference sequence). This CDR3 is CASTEGRRAGQPQHF. The CDR3 nucleotides read TGTGCCAGTACCGAAGGGCGGAGGGCGGGTCAGCCCCAGCATTTT.

The V gene is TRBV18, the J gene TRBJ2-1, with TRBD2 matching over 7 bases. Losses at the gene ends were 3 bases for V and 2 bases for J; bases not matched to a gene: 7. This CDR3 comprises 16 residues. Germline-derived CDR1 and CDR2 are KGHSH and LQKENI. The CDR3 loop is CASSPQGGRAYNEQFF. The CDR3 nucleotides read TGTGCCAGCTCACCCCAAGGTGGGAGGGCCTACAATGAGCAGTTCTTC.

The chain employs TRBV2 and TRBJ2-2, with 12 nucleotides matching TRBD1. Germline-derived CDR1 and CDR2 are SNHLY and FYNNEI. V shed 6 bases and J 7 bases; nucleotides not matched to a gene: 6. The CDR3 is 15 amino acids. CDR3 coding DNA: TGTGCCAGCAGATTGGGACAGGGGGCGGTCGGGGAGCTGTTTTTT. Amino acid sequence: CASRLGQGAVGELFF.

The chain couples TRBV28 to TRBJ2-4; D is possibly TRBD2 (5 bases). The V gene's germline CDR1 is MDHEN and CDR2 SYDVKM. The CDR3 runs to 14 residues. V lost 5 bases and J 1 base, leaving 9 bases between the germline ends. The CDR3 DNA reads TGTGCCAGCAGTCCCGGGGAGGCCAAAAACATTCAGTACTTC. Translating it yields CASSPGEAKNIQYF.

The gene calls are TRBV18 and TRBJ2-5, with no clear D. The CDR3 sequence is 18 residues long. Trimming cost V 1 base and J 2 bases, with 20 bases left between them. CDR1 is KGHSH and CDR2 is LQKENI in the germline V gene. The CDR3 bases are TGTGCCAGCTCACCACGGAGCCGACCAGCATCTATACAAGAGACCCAGTACTTC. It codes for CASSPRSRPASIQETQYF.

This chain joins TRBV7-2 and TRBJ2-4; 8 bases are shared with TRBD1. The V and J ends lost 1 base and 8 bases, in that order; junction bases with no gene match: 10. Germline assignment: CDR1 SGHTA and CDR2 FQGNSA. The CDR3 totals 16 residues. Here the CDR3 DNA reads TGTGCCAGCAGCTTAGAAGGGGCAGGGGGCGCGGACATTCAGTACTTC. It is translated as CASSLEGAGGADIQYF.

This chain joins TRBV29-1 and TRBJ2-1, with TRBD1 matching 7 bases. Germline loops: CDR1 SQVTM, CDR2 ANQGSEA. CDR3 length equals 13 residues. Trimming took 4 bases from V and 4 from J; bases not matched to a gene: 4. Here the CDR3 DNA reads TGCAGCGTTGTGACAGGGCCGTACAATGAGCAGTTCTTC. This sequence encodes CSVVTGPYNEQFF.